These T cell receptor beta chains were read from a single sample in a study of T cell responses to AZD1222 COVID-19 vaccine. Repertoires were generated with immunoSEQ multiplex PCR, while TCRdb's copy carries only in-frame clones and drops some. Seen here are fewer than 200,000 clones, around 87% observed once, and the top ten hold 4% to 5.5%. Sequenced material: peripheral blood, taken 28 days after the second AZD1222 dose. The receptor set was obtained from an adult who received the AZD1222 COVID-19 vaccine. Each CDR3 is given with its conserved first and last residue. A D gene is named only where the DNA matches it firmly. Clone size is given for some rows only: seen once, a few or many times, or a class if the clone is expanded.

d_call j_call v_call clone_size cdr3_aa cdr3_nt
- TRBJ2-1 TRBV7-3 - CASSSPGSSYNEQFF TGTGCCAGCAGCTCCCCGGGGTCCTCCTACAATGAGCAGTTCTTC
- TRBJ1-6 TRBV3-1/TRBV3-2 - CASSQSSGNSPLHF TGTGCCAGCAGCCAATCCTCCGGAAATTCACCCCTCCACTTT
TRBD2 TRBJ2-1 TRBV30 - CAWRDSGGAEQFF TGTGCCTGGAGGGATAGCGGGGGTGCTGAGCAGTTCTTC
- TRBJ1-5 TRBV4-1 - CASSQVTSRNQPQHF TGCGCCAGCAGCCAAGTGACCTCCAGGAATCAGCCCCAGCATTTT
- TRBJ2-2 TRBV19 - CASSIIRGHLGTGELFF TGTGCCAGTAGTATAATAAGGGGACACCTCGGTACCGGGGAGCTGTTTTTT
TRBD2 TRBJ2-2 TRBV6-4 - CASSERVSGGDFPGELFF TGTGCCAGCAGTGAAAGGGTTAGCGGGGGAGATTTCCCCGGGGAGCTGTTTTTT
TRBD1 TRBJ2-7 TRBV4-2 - CASSSFDRDYEQYF TGTGCCAGCAGCTCGTTCGACAGGGACTACGAGCAGTACTTC
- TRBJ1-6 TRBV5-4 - CASSSGTLPNSPLHF TGTGCCAGCAGCTCCGGGACACTCCCTAATTCACCCCTCCACTTT
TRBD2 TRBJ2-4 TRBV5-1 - CASSLSGLAGGQLAKNIQYF TGCGCCAGCAGCCTTTCAGGACTAGCGGGGGGCCAGCTAGCCAAAAACATTCAGTACTTC
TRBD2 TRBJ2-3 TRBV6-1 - CASSPSGGTDTQYF TGTGCCAGCAGTCCCAGCGGGGGGACAGATACGCAGTATTTT
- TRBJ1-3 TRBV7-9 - CASSLGQVGNTIYF TGTGCCAGCAGCTTAGGACAGGTTGGAAACACCATATATTTT
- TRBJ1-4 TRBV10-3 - CAMSQGSGEKLFF TGTGCCATGTCTCAGGGCTCGGGGGAAAAACTGTTTTTT
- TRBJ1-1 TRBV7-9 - CASSPVTLNTEAFF TGTGCCAGCAGCCCCGTCACCCTGAACACTGAAGCTTTCTTT
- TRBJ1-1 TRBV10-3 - CATRGNTEAFF TGTGCCACCCGCGGGAACACTGAAGCTTTCTTT
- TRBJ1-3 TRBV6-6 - CASSSGVGNTIYF TGTGCCAGCAGTTCCGGGGTGGGAAACACCATATATTTT
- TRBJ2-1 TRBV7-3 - CASSSSGWSDEQFF TGTGCCAGCAGCTCCTCGGGGTGGTCGGATGAGCAGTTCTTC
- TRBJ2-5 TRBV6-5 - CASKDLSYGETQYF TGTGCCAGCAAGGACCTATCCTACGGTGAGACCCAGTACTTC
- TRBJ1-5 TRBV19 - CASKKSGGLNQPQHF TGTGCCAGTAAGAAAAGCGGTGGACTCAATCAGCCCCAGCATTTT
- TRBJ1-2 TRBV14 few CASSQARRYGYTF TGTGCCAGCAGCCAAGCTCGACGGTATGGCTACACCTTC
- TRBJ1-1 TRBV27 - CASSLGGHGPMNTEAFF TGTGCCAGCAGTTTAGGGGGACACGGACCTATGAACACTGAAGCTTTCTTT
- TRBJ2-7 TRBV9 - CASSVSWGGLYEQYF TGTGCCAGCAGCGTTTCGTGGGGGGGCCTCTACGAGCAGTACTTC
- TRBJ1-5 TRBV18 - CASSPSMNHQPQHF TGTGCCAGCTCACCGTCGATGAATCATCAGCCCCAGCATTTT
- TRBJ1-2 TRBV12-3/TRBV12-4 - CASRLQGVGGYTF TGTGCCAGCAGGCTACAGGGCGTGGGTGGCTACACCTTC
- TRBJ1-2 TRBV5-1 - CASSLALGGTAYGYTF TGCGCCAGCAGCTTGGCCTTGGGGGGCACTGCCTATGGCTACACCTTC
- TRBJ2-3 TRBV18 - CASSPTADTQYF TGTGCCAGCTCACCAACGGCAGATACGCAGTATTTT
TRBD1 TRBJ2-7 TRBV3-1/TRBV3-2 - CASSVGTVYEQYF TGTGCCAGCAGCGTGGGGACAGTCTACGAGCAGTACTTC
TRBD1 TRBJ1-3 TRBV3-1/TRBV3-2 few CASSQGDRRASGNTIYF TGTGCCAGCAGCCAAGGGGACAGGCGAGCCTCTGGAAACACCATATATTTT
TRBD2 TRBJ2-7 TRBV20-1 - CSASGGVKYEQYF TGCAGTGCTAGTGGGGGGGTAAAGTACGAGCAGTACTTC
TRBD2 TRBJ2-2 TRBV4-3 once CASSQERASGGVTGELFF TGCGCCAGCAGCCAAGAGAGGGCTAGCGGGGGGGTAACCGGGGAGCTGTTTTTT
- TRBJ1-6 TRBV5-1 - CASRLGESSYNSPLHF TGCGCCAGCAGGCTCGGTGAAAGCTCCTATAATTCACCCCTCCACTTT
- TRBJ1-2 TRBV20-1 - CSAPAQGGYTF TGCAGTGCTCCCGCCCAGGGAGGCTACACCTTC
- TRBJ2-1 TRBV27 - CASSLRGDEQFF TGTGCCAGCAGTTTACGAGGGGACGAGCAGTTCTTC
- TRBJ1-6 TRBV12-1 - CASSLYRGWKEDSSPLHF TGTGCCAGCAGCCTTTACAGGGGGTGGAAGGAGGATTCTTCACCCCTCCACTTT
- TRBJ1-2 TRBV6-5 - CASQDARLYGYTF TGTGCCAGCCAGGATGCTCGGCTCTATGGCTACACCTTC
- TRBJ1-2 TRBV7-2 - CASSLHASYGYTF TGTGCCAGCAGCTTACACGCGAGCTATGGCTACACCTTC
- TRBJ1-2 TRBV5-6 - CASSFRQGLGYTF TGTGCCAGCAGCTTCCGGCAGGGTCTTGGCTACACCTTC
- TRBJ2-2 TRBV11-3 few CASSRGSEAGELFF TGTGCCAGCAGCCGAGGATCTGAGGCCGGGGAGCTGTTTTTT
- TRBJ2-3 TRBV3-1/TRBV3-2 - CASSQRHGGPVETQYF TGTGCCAGCAGCCAACGTCACGGGGGCCCCGTTGAGACGCAGTATTTT
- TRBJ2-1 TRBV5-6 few CASSLTGNEQFF TGTGCCAGCAGCCTGACTGGCAATGAGCAGTTCTTC
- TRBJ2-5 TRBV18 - CASSPPGSGGETQYF TGTGCCAGCTCACCACCGGGAAGCGGTGGGGAGACCCAGTACTTC
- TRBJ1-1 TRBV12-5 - CASVFNNEAFF TGTGCTAGTGTTTTCAATAATGAAGCTTTCTTT
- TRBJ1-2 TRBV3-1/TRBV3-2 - CASNASPGRGYTF TGTGCCAGCAATGCCTCCCCAGGGCGAGGCTACACCTTC
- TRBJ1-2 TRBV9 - CASSLNTGLGVDGYTF TGTGCCAGCAGCCTCAACACAGGTCTGGGGGTAGACGGCTACACCTTC
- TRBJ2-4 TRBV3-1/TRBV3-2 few CASSQNAKNIQYF TGTGCCAGCAGCCAGAACGCCAAAAACATTCAGTACTTC
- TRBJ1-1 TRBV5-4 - CASSIWRVTEAFF TGTGCCAGCAGTATTTGGAGAGTCACTGAAGCTTTCTTT
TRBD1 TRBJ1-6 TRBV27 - CASSIRGLNSPLHF TGTGCCAGCAGCATCAGGGGGCTAAATTCACCCCTCCACTTT
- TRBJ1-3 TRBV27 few CASSSLGVAGNTIYF TGTGCCAGCAGCAGTTTGGGGGTCGCCGGAAACACCATATATTTT
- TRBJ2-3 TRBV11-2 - CASSRVTPDTQYF TGTGCCAGCAGCCGGGTGACCCCAGATACGCAGTATTTT
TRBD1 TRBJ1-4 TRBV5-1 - CASSFGQAEKLFF TGCGCCAGCAGCTTCGGACAGGCTGAAAAACTGTTTTTT
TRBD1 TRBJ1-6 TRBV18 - CASSPRDRGDSNNSPLHF TGTGCCAGCTCACCCCGGGACAGGGGTGATTCGAATAATTCACCCCTCCACTTT